The 28 T cell receptor beta chains reported below all come from one sample, sequenced in a study of blood T cell repertoires in COVID-19. Only in-frame clones appear in the TCRdb table, and some are missing; sequencing was by immunoSEQ multiplex PCR. Of 250,000 to 350,000 clones in the sample, 84% were seen once. The sequencing sample was made of peripheral blood. The receptors were gathered from a human donor with COVID-19, enrolled during active disease. The donor label of this sample is uncertain.

The gene calls are TRBV19 and TRBJ2-7; 12 bases fit TRBD2. Germline lookup yields CDR1 LNHDA and CDR2 SQIVND (reference sequence). The junction had 8 bases not matched to a gene; V was cut back by 4 bases and J by 4 bases. This CDR3 is 16 amino acids long. CDR3 sequence: CASSTLLAGGLYEQYF. The CDR3 DNA follows: TGTGCCAGTAGTACCCTCCTAGCGGGAGGGTTATACGAGCAGTACTTC.

V usage is TRBV11-2 and J usage is TRBJ2-1; the D gene is possibly TRBD2 (6 bases). In germline, CDR1 is SGHAT, CDR2 FQNNGV. Trimming pared 5 bases from V and 4 bases from J, leaving 12 bases between. The length of the CDR3 is 14 residues. The CDR3 loop reads CASSAGLLYNEQFF. CDR3 coding DNA: TGTGCCAGCAGCGCGGGACTCCTTTACAATGAGCAGTTCTTC. The whole variable domain, filled in from reference TRBV11-2 and TRBJ2-1, reads EAGVAQSPRYKIIEKRQSVAFWCNPISGHATLYWYQQILGQGPKLLIQFQNNGVVDDSQLPKDRFSAERLKGVDSTLKIQPAKLEDSAVYLCASSAGLLYNEQFFGPGTRLTVL.

The chain recombines TRBV7-2 with TRBJ2-3; possible D gene TRBD2, 6 bases. There are 15 residues in the CDR3. V was trimmed by 7 bases and J by 2 bases, leaving 16 bases between them. The germline V gene encodes CDR1 SGHTA and CDR2 FQGNSA. The CDR3 sequence is CASKTSSGDTDTQYF. CDR3 nucleotide sequence: TGTGCCAGCAAAACTAGCTCGGGGGACACAGATACGCAGTATTTT.

The chain links TRBV6-6 to TRBJ2-5, with a tentative D call TRBD2 (5 bases). The ends were cut back, 2 bases at V and 3 bases at J, with 13 bases in the middle. This CDR3 comprises 15 residues. In germline, CDR1 is MNHNY, CDR2 SVGAGI (reference sequence). As DNA, the CDR3 is TGTGCCAGCAGTTACGAACCCACTAGAAAAGAGACCCAGTACTTC. It encodes CASSYEPTRKETQYF.

The gene calls are TRBV28 and TRBJ2-5; D is perhaps TRBD2 (7 bases). CDR1 is MDHEN, CDR2 SYDVKM, per germline. The CDR3 length is 16 residues. V dropped 3 bases and J dropped 5 bases, with 19 bases sitting between them. The CDR3 DNA sequence: TGTGCCAGCAGTTTTTGGGCGGCGGGGGCGCGGGAGACCCAGTACTTC. Translating it yields CASSFWAAGARETQYF. Looking up the rest from reference TRBV28 and TRBJ2-5 gives the full variable domain: DVKVTQSSRYLVKRTGEKVFLECVQDMDHENMFWYRQDPGLGLRLIYFSYDVKMKEKGDIPEGYSVSREKKERFSLILESASTNQTSMYLCASSFWAAGARETQYFGPGTRLLVL.

The J gene is TRBJ2-2, the V gene TRBV6-6, with D perhaps TRBD1 (5 bases). The CDR3 has 14 amino acids. V shed 3 bases and J shed 5 bases, with 10 bases lying between them. Germline loops: CDR1 MNHNY, CDR2 SVGAGI (reference sequence). The CDR3 sequence is CASSYSAGTGELFF. Written as DNA, the CDR3 is TGTGCCAGCAGTTATAGTGCAGGGACCGGGGAGCTGTTTTTT.

This clone was seen once. The rearrangement uses TRBV7-3 and TRBJ2-3; D may be TRBD2 (6 bases). Germline V gene lookup returns CDR1 SGHTA and CDR2 FQGTGA. The CDR3 consists of 15 residues. The germline V and J ends were trimmed by 5 bases and 1 base, with 13 bases remaining between them. The CDR3 DNA reads TGTGCCAGCAGCCCAGCGGGTCCCGGCACAGATACGCAGTATTTT. Protein product: CASSPAGPGTDTQYF.

The J gene is TRBJ2-7, the V gene TRBV15; D is ambiguous. Germline assignment: CDR1 LNHNV and CDR2 YYDKDF (reference sequence). V gave up 0 bases and J gave up 0 bases, with 15 bases separating them. This CDR3 comprises 17 residues. The CDR3 spells CATSRDAGAAFSYEQYF. Here the CDR3 DNA reads TGTGCCACCAGCAGAGACGCCGGAGCCGCGTTCTCCTACGAGCAGTACTTC.

The rearrangement uses TRBV5-1 and TRBJ1-6; D may be TRBD1 (6 bases). The ends were cut back, 3 bases at V and 5 bases at J, with 9 bases in the middle. CDR3 size: 14 residues. Germline values: CDR1 SGHRS, CDR2 YFSETQ. The CDR3 region has the DNA TGCGCCAGCAGCTCTTGGACAGATAATTCACCCCTCCACTTT. Its translation: CASSSWTDNSPLHF.

The CDR3 here is CASSAGGDGRNTEAFF. As DNA, the CDR3 is TGTGCCAGCAGCGCAGGCGGGGATGGGCGGAACACTGAAGCTTTCTTT. The V gene is TRBV9, the J gene TRBJ1-1; no firm D call. The germline gives CDR1 SGDLS, CDR2 YYNGEE. This CDR3 is 16 amino acids long. The V end lost 3 bases, the J end lost 1 base, and 16 bases lay between the germline ends.

V usage is TRBV6-2 or TRBV6-3 and J usage is TRBJ1-1; 7 bases agree with TRBD1. V gave up 5 bases and J gave up 0 bases; unmatched junction bases: 12. CDR3 length: 17 residues. Germline V gene data show CDR1 as MNHEY and CDR2 as SVGEGT. For the CDR3, the DNA is TGTGCCAGCAGTCCAACGACAGGGCGAGGTATGAACACTGAAGCTTTCTTT. It is translated as CASSPTTGRGMNTEAFF.

This chain joins TRBV27 and TRBJ1-5; 7 bases fit TRBD1. CDR1 MNHEY and CDR2 SMNVEV come from the germline V gene (reference sequence). This CDR3 spans 16 amino acids. Trimming cost V 4 bases and J 2 bases; bases outside gene matches: 8. The CDR3 sequence is CASSSWGQGGNQPQHF. The CDR3 DNA follows: TGTGCCAGCAGTTCGTGGGGGCAGGGGGGCAATCAGCCCCAGCATTTT.

About this clone: The sample carries other DNA sequences with the same CDR3. J is TRBJ2-5 and V is TRBV20-1; D gene ambiguous. The CDR3 loop spans 11 amino acids. Germline V gene data show CDR1 as DFQATT and CDR2 as SNEGSKA (reference sequence). The germline V and J ends were trimmed by 3 bases and 5 bases, with 7 bases remaining between them. The CDR3 region has the DNA TGCAGTGCTAGTCACGAGGAGACCCAGTACTTC. This codes for CSASHEETQYF.

The chain carries TRBV7-3 and TRBJ1-2; D gene unclear. The germline V and J ends were trimmed by 5 bases and 7 bases, with 23 bases remaining between them. The CDR3 runs 16 residues. Germline V gene lookup returns CDR1 SGHTA and CDR2 FQGTGA. The CDR3, as DNA: TGTGCCAGCAGCCCCCTGGCGGGGTCGGATATAGGTGGCTACACCTTC. Residues: CASSPLAGSDIGGYTF.

The chain uses TRBV19 and TRBJ1-3, with 9 bases fitting TRBD1. There are 16 residues in the CDR3. Germline CDR1 is LNHDA and CDR2 is SQIVND (reference sequence). J lost 0 bases, V lost 6 bases, and 6 bases had no gene match. CDR3 sequence: CASSRTGAYSGNTIYF. Here the CDR3 DNA reads TGTGCCAGTAGCCGGACAGGGGCCTACTCTGGAAACACCATATATTTT.

J is TRBJ1-2 and V is TRBV19; 11 bases map to TRBD1. The CDR3 has 15 residues. Germline V gene data show CDR1 as LNHDA and CDR2 as SQIVND (reference sequence). V gave up 8 bases and J gave up 2 bases; unmatched junction bases: 7. For the CDR3, the DNA is TGTGCCAGTGTTACTTGGACAGGGGGCAACTATGGCTACACCTTC. This codes for CASVTWTGGNYGYTF.

V gene TRBV19 combines with J gene TRBJ1-1, with 9 bases aligning to TRBD1. The CDR3 has 14 amino acids. CDR1 and CDR2 (germline): LNHDA, SQIVND (reference sequence). The ends lost 5 bases at V and 6 bases at J; junction bases unmatched: 7. The CDR3 nucleotides read TGTGCCAGTAGTTCGGGACAGGGTAGTCCTGAAGCTTTCTTT. This translates into CASSSGQGSPEAFF.

The chain combines TRBV2 with TRBJ2-3; 10 nucleotides align to TRBD2. V trimming: 3 bases; J trimming: 4 bases; junction bases outside the gene matches: 4. CDR3 size: 15 residues. The V gene's germline CDR1 is SNHLY and CDR2 FYNNEI. CDR3 amino acids: CASSDSLAGPDTQYF. The CDR3 coding sequence is TGTGCCAGCAGTGACTCACTAGCGGGACCAGATACGCAGTATTTT.

This clone has only a few counts. This chain joins TRBV18 and TRBJ2-7, with 10 bases matching TRBD1. Per germline, CDR1 KGHSH and CDR2 LQKENI. CDR3 length: 15 residues. With 4 bases clipped from V and 5 bases from J, the junction kept 8 bases outside the gene matches. CDR3 in DNA: TGTGCCAGCTCACTCACCGGGACAGGGGTCCACGAGCAGTACTTC. Translation gives CASSLTGTGVHEQYF.

The CDR3 region is CASPPAGRLAGGYNEQFF. CDR3 DNA: TGTGCCAGTCCTCCCGCGGGGAGGCTAGCGGGAGGCTACAATGAGCAGTTCTTC. The chain recombines TRBV19 with TRBJ2-1; 11 bases map to TRBD2. Germline assignment: CDR1 LNHDA and CDR2 SQIVND (reference sequence). Losses at the gene ends were 8 bases for V and 3 bases for J; bases not matched to a gene: 15. There are 18 residues in the CDR3.

The CDR3 DNA is TGCAGCGCCCGGTGGGATCGACAGGGGGAACAGTTCTTC. This translates into CSARWDRQGEQFF. The gene calls are TRBV29-1 and TRBJ2-1; 9 positions match TRBD1. Germline-derived CDR1 and CDR2 are SQVTM and ANQGSEA. The V and J ends lost 7 bases and 13 bases, in that order; junction bases with no gene match: 14. The CDR3 loop spans 13 amino acids.

V and J are TRBV5-1 and TRBJ2-5, with D hard to call. The V end lost 0 bases, the J end lost 4 bases, and 7 bases lay between the germline ends. Germline V CDR1 and CDR2: SGHRS, YFSETQ. The CDR3 spans 13 residues. The CDR3 spells CASSLGATETQYF. CDR3 DNA: TGCGCCAGCAGCTTGGGGGCTACAGAGACCCAGTACTTC.

The V gene is TRBV2, the J gene TRBJ1-4; 8 bases are a match to TRBD1. In germline, CDR1 is SNHLY, CDR2 FYNNEI. The CDR3 has 15 residues. J gave up 4 bases and V 6 bases, and 7 bases lay outside the gene matches. The CDR3 is CASRPGQGGNEKLFF. In nucleotides, the CDR3 is TGTGCCAGCAGACCCGGACAGGGAGGTAATGAAAAACTGTTTTTT.

The rearrangement links TRBV6-5 to TRBJ1-4; D call uncertain. The CDR3 extends over 14 amino acids. V was trimmed by 3 bases and J by 8 bases, leaving 13 bases between them. The V gene's germline CDR1 is MNHEY and CDR2 SVGAGI. Here the CDR3 reads CASSYGSSGEKLFF. In DNA form, the CDR3 reads TGTGCCAGCAGTTATGGAAGTTCGGGGGAAAAACTGTTTTTT.

This clone was seen more than once but under ten times. The CDR3 coding sequence is TGTGCCAGCAGCTTATGGGGCGGGGGGGGCTATAATTCACCCCTCCACTTT. This encodes CASSLWGGGGYNSPLHF. The chain links TRBV7-8 to TRBJ1-6; D may be TRBD1 (5 bases). Trimming shortened V by 2 bases and J by 3 bases, and 14 bases separated the two germline ends. The CDR3 sequence is 17 residues long. CDR1 is SGHVS and CDR2 is FQNEAQ in the germline V gene.

This sequence joins TRBV5-1 and TRBJ1-1; 8 positions agree with TRBD1. V lost 2 bases to trimming and J lost 3 bases; unmatched junction nucleotides: 3. Germline V gene sequence: CDR1 SGHRS, CDR2 YFSETQ. CDR3 length: 14 amino acids. The CDR3 reads CASSFEQGDTEAFF. CDR3 bases: TGCGCCAGCAGCTTCGAACAGGGGGACACTGAAGCTTTCTTT.

This clone showed up just once. The chain recombines TRBV5-4 with TRBJ2-5, with a tentative D call TRBD1 (6 bases). V was pared by 3 bases and J by 1 base, with 10 bases between. Germline V CDR1 and CDR2: SGHNT, YYREEE (reference sequence). The CDR3 contains 14 residues. In nucleotides, the CDR3 is TGTGCCAGCAGCTCCGACAGGATCCAAGAGACCCAGTACTTC. Protein: CASSSDRIQETQYF.

The V call is TRBV5-1, the J call TRBJ1-1; a weak D match, TRBD1 (6 bases). Germline V CDR1 and CDR2: SGHRS, YFSETQ. This CDR3 has 16 residues. Deletions cut 5 bases from V and 4 bases from J, with 21 bases between. CDR3 sequence (DNA): TGCGCCAGCAGTTCTCAACAGGGAATTCGGAGCACTGAAGCTTTCTTT. It translates to CASSSQQGIRSTEAFF.